The T cell receptor (beta chain) under discussion was sequenced for a study of long-term antiretroviral therapy in people with HIV. With respect to this clone: Antigen specificity is unknown.

Study-level findings and limits: Controls showed broader CDR3 length ranges than did the HIV repertoires.

Sequencing used immunoSEQ v3.0 at survey level. Clones were sequenced by immunoSEQ multiplex PCR, and TCRdb holds only the in-frame ones, with some missing. The sample carries some 40,000 clones, 75% to 90% recorded once. The CDR3 extends over 12 amino acids. The ends were cut back, 4 bases at V and 15 bases at J, with 17 bases in the middle. Germline assignment: CDR1 SGDLS and CDR2 YYNGEE. Material: unsorted PBMCs, obtained 1.5 years after starting antiretroviral therapy. The receptor comes from a man aged 18 to 29 with HIV. This chain links TRBV9 with TRBJ2-4, with a weak D call TRBD2 (6 bases). The CDR3 DNA is TGTGCCAGCAGCATTTCCGGGGGACGTCGGTACTTC. It encodes CASSISGGRRYF.